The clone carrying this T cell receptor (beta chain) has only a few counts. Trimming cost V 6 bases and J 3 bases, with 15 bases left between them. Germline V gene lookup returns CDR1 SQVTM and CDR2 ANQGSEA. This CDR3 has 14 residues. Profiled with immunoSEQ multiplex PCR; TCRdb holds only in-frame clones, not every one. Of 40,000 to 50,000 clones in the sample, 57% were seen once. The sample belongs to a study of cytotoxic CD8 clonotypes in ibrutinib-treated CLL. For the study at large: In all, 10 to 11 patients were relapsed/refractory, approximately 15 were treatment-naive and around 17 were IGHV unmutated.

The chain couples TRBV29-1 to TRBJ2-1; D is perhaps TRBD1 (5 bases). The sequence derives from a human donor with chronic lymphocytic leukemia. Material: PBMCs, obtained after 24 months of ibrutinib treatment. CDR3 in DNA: TGCAGCGTGGCCCCTAGGGGTCTCTACAATGAGCAGTTCTTC. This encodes CSVAPRGLYNEQFF.